The clone carrying this T cell receptor (beta chain) occurred many times. The entry originates in a study of human T cells and chemical hapten exposure. The template was total RNA from unfractionated whole blood. Library construction involved attaching unique molecular identifiers to individual cDNA molecules, which allowed quantitative, reproducible TCR counting. TCRdb used MiXCR to reprocess the reads, holding one entry per CDR3 protein. The data contain around 120,000 distinct CDR3 sequences, over 7.5% of them singletons. The CDR3 loop spans 12 amino acids. The germline CDR1 and CDR2 sequences are SNHLY and FYNNEI. V lost 8 bases and J 5 bases, leaving 11 bases between the germline ends.

V is TRBV2 and J is TRBJ2-3, with a possible D match to TRBD2 (6 bases). The receptor comes from a human donor in good health. Some clones in this sample may be carry-over from other donors' samples. The source material was whole blood. This chain's CDR3 is CASSAGGDTQYF. In nucleotides, the CDR3 is TGTGCCAGCTCTGCCGGGGGAGATACGCAGTATTTT.